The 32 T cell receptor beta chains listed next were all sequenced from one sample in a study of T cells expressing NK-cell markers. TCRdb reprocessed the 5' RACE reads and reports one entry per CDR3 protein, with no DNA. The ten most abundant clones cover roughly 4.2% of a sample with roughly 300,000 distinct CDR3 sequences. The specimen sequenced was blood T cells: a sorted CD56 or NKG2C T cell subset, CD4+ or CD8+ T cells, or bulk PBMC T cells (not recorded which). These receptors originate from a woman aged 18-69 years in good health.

This chain's CDR3 is CASSLARVGTDTQYF. The J gene is TRBJ2-3, the V gene TRBV12-3 or TRBV12-4. This CDR3 is 15 amino acids long.

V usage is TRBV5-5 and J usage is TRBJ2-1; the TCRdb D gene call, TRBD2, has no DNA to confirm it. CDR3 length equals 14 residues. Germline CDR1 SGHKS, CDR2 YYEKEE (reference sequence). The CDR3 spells CASSWVAGAYEQFF. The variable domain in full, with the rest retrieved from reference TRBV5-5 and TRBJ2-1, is DAGVTQSPTHLIKTRGQQVTLRCSPISGHKSVSWYQQVLGQGPQFIFQYYEKEERGRGNFPDRFSARQFPNYSSELNVNALLLGDSALYLCASSWVAGAYEQFFGPGTRLTVL.

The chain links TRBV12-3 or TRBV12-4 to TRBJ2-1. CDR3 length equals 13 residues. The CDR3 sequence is CASSFLNYNEQFF.

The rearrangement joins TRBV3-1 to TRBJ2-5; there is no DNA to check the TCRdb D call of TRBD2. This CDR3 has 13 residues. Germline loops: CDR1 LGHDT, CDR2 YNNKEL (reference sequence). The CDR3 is CASSQLAPKTQYF.

This CDR3 reads CSARPTSAWGYTF. The chain carries TRBV20-1 and TRBJ1-2. The CDR3 totals 13 residues. Germline assignment: CDR1 DFQATT and CDR2 SNEGSKA (reference sequence).

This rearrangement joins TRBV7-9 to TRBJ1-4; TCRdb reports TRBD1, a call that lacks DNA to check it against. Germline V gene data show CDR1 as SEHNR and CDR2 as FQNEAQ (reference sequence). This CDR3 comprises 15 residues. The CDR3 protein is CASSLTQGGEEKLFF.

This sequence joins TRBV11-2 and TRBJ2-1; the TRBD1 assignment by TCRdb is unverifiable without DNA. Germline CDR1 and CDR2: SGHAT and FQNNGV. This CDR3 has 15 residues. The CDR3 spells CASSFNSGRLNEQFF.

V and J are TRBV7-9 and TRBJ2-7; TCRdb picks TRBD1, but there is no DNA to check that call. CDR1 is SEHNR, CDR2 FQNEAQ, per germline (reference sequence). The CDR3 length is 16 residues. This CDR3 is CASSLARAGANYEQYF.

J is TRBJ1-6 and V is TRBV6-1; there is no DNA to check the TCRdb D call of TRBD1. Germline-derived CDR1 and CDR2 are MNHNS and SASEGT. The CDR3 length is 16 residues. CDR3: CASSRTGKSYNSPLHF.

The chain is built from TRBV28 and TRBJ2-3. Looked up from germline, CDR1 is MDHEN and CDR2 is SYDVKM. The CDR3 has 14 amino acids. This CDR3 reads CASSSRGSTDTQYF.

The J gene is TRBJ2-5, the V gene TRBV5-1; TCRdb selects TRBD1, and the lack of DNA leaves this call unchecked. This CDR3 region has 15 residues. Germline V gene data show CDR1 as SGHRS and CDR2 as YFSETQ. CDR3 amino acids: CASSLGDSRIETQYF.

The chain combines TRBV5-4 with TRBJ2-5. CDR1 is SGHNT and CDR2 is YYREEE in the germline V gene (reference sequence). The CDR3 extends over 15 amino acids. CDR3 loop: CASSLVDRVGETQYF.

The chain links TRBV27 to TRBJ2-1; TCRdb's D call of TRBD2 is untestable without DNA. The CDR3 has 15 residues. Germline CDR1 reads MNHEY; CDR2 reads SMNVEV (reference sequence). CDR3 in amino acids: CASSFTSGRAAEQFF.

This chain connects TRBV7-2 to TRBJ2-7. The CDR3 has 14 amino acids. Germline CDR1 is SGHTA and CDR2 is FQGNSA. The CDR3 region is CASSLGHSSYEQYF.

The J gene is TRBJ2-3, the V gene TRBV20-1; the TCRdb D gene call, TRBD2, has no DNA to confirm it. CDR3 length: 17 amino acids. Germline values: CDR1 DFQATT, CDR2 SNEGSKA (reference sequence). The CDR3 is CSARRPSGIPSTDTQYF.

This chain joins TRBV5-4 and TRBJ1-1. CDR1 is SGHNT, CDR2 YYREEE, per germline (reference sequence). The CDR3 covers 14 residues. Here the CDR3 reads CASSLYGVNTEAFF.

CDR3: CASSQRPLRRTYEQYF. The chain uses TRBV4-1 and TRBJ2-7. The CDR3 is 16 amino acids. CDR1 is MGHRA and CDR2 is YSYEKL in the germline V gene.

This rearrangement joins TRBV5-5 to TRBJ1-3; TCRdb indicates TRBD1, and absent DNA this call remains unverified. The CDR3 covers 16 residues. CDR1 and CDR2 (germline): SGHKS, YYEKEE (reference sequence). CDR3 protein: CASSLLIGATGNTIYF.

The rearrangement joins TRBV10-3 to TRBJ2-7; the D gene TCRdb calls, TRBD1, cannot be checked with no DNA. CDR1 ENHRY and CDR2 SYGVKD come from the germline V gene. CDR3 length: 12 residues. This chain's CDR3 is CASRTAAYEQYF.

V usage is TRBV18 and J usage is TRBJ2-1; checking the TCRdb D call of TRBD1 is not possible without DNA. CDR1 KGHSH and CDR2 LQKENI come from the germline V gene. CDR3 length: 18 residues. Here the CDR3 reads CASSPRREGLFSYNEQFF.

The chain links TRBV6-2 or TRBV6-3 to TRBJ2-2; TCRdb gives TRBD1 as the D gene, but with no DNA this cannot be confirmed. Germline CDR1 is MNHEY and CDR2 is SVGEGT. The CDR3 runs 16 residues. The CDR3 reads CASIAGGPRSTGELFF.

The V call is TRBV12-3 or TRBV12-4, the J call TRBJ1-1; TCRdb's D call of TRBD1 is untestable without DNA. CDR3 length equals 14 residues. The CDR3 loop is CASSPRDGNTEAFF.

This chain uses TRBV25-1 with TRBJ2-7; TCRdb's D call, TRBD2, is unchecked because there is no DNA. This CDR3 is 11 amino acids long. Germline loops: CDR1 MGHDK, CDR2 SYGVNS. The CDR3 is CASSARDEQYF.

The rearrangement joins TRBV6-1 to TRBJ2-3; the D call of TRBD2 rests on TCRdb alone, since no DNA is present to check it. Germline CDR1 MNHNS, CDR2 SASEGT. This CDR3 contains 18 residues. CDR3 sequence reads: CASRGRRTSGASTDTQYF.

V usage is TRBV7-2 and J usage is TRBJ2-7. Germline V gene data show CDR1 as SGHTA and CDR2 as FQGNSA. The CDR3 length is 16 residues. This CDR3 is CASSLARGGTPYEQYF.

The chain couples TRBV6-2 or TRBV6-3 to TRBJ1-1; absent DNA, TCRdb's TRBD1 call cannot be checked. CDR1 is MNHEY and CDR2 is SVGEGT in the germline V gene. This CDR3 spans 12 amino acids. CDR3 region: CASSYGAVNAFF.

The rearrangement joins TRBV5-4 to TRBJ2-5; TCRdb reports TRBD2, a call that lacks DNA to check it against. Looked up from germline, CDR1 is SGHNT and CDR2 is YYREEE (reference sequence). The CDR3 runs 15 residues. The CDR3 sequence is CASKPTSGTQETQYF.

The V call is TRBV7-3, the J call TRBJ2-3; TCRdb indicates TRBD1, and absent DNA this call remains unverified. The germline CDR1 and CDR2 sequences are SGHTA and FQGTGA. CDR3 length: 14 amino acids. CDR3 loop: CASRGGASTDTQYF.

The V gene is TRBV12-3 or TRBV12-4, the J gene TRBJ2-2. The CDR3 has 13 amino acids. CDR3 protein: CASSLGSPGELFF.

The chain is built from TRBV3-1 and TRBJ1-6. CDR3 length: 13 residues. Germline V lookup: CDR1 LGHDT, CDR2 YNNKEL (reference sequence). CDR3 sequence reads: CASSPRVGSPLHF.

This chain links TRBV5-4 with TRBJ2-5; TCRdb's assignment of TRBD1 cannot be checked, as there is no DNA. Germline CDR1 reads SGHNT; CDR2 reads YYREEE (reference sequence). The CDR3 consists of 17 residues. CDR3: CASNRFEASRYQETQYF.

This CDR3 is CSARGRGPSGANVLTF. The chain carries TRBV20-1 and TRBJ2-6; with no DNA, the TCRdb D assignment of TRBD1 cannot be verified. Germline loops: CDR1 DFQATT, CDR2 SNEGSKA (reference sequence). This CDR3 has 16 amino acids.